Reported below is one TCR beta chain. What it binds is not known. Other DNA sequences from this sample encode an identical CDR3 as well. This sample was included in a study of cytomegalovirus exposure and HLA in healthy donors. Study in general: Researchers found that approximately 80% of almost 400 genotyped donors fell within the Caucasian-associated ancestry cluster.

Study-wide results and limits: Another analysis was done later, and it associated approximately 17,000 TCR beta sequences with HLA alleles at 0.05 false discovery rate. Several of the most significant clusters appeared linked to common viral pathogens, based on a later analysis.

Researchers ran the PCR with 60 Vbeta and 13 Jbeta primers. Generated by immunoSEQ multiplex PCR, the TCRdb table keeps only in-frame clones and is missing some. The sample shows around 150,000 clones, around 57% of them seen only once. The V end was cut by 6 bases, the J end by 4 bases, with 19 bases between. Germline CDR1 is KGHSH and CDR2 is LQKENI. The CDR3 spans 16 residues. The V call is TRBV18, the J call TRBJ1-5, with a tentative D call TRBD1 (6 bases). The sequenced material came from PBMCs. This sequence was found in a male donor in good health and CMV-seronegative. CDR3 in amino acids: CASSPDRGRGNQPQHF. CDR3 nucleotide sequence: TGTGCCAGCTCGCCAGATAGGGGGAGGGGAAATCAGCCCCAGCATTTT.